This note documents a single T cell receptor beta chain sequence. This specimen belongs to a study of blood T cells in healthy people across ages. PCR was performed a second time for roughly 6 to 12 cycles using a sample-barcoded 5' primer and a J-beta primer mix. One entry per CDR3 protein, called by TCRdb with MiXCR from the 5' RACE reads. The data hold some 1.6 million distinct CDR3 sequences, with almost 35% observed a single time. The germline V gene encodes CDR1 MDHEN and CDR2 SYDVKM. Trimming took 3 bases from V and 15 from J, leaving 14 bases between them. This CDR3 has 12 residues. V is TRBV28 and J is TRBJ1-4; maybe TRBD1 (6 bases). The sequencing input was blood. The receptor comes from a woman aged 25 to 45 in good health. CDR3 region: CASSLDDRMVFF. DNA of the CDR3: TGTGCCAGCAGTTTGGATGACAGGATGGTGTTTTTT.